The 14 T cell receptor beta chains below all came from one sample that was sequenced in a study of blood T cell repertoires in COVID-19. Only in-frame clones appear in the TCRdb table, and some are missing; sequencing was by immunoSEQ multiplex PCR. Of about 350,000 clones in the sample, 65% to 90% were seen once. The sample taken for sequencing was peripheral blood. The receptors were sampled from a woman aged 55-69 years with COVID-19, enrolled during active disease.

This rearrangement joins TRBV15 to TRBJ1-5; D is ambiguous. The V gene's germline CDR1 is LNHNV and CDR2 YYDKDF (reference sequence). The CDR3 consists of 15 residues. V lost 0 bases and J 3 bases, leaving 9 bases between the germline ends. The CDR3 is CATSRDRLLNQPQHF. The CDR3 coding sequence is TGTGCCACCAGCAGAGACAGGCTACTCAATCAGCCCCAGCATTTT.

This clone came up once. Here the CDR3 reads CASSPPGQGLYEQYF. CDR3 coding DNA: TGTGCCAGCTCACCACCGGGACAGGGCCTCTACGAGCAGTACTTC. The chain uses TRBV18 and TRBJ2-7; 9 nucleotides line up with TRBD1. CDR1 is KGHSH, CDR2 LQKENI, per germline. There are 15 residues in the CDR3. The ends lost 0 bases at V and 3 bases at J; junction bases unmatched: 3.

The chain recombines TRBV5-8 with TRBJ1-3; 10 nucleotides line up with TRBD1. The CDR3 totals 18 residues. V gave up 2 bases and J gave up 3 bases; unmatched junction bases: 11. The germline CDR1 and CDR2 sequences are SGHTS and YDEGEE. CDR3 amino acids: CASSFLRDRGNIGNTIYF. DNA for the CDR3: TGTGCCAGCAGCTTCTTACGGGACAGGGGAAATATTGGAAACACCATATATTTT.

The rearrangement joins TRBV5-4 to TRBJ2-3, with TRBD2 identical over 12 bases. From germline, CDR1 is SGHNT and CDR2 YYREEE (reference sequence). The trim removed 2 bases at V and 4 bases at J, leaving 8 bases unmatched. This CDR3 spans 17 amino acids. CDR3 residues: CASSLKGASGGADTQYF. The CDR3, as DNA: TGTGCCAGCAGCTTAAAGGGAGCTAGCGGGGGGGCAGATACGCAGTATTTT.

This chain connects TRBV6-5 to TRBJ2-1; 8 bases fit TRBD1. The junction had 3 bases not matched to a gene; V was cut back by 1 base and J by 4 bases. Germline V gene lookup returns CDR1 MNHEY and CDR2 SVGAGI. The CDR3 runs to 15 residues. CDR3 sequence reads: CASSYWTGRYNEQFF. The CDR3 nucleotides are TGTGCCAGCAGTTACTGGACAGGGAGATACAATGAGCAGTTCTTC.

The chain combines TRBV19 with TRBJ1-4; the D gene is possibly TRBD1 (5 bases). Trimming pared 4 bases from V and 8 bases from J, leaving 20 bases between. CDR3 length: 16 residues. Per the germline V gene, CDR1 is LNHDA and CDR2 is SQIVND (reference sequence). The CDR3 DNA follows: TGTGCCAGTAGTACGACCACAGGAAGGGGCCCAGAAAAACTGTTTTTT. This encodes CASSTTTGRGPEKLFF.

The CDR3 region is CASSDRQSYNEQFF. The CDR3 nucleotides read TGTGCCAGCAGTGATCGACAGTCCTACAATGAGCAGTTCTTC. This chain joins TRBV6-1 and TRBJ2-1, with D perhaps matching TRBD1 (5 bases). The CDR3 runs 14 residues. Germline lookup yields CDR1 MNHNS and CDR2 SASEGT. Between the trimmed V and J ends, which lost 3 bases and 1 base, there was a span of 7 bases.

V is TRBV7-9 and J is TRBJ1-1; possibly TRBD1 for D (5 bases). Deletions cut 3 bases from V and 3 bases from J, with 20 bases between. Germline V CDR1 and CDR2: SEHNR, FQNEAQ (reference sequence). The CDR3 totals 17 residues. The CDR3 is CASSFVTRASGDTEAFF. The CDR3 region has the DNA TGTGCCAGCAGCTTCGTCACAAGAGCCTCGGGGGACACTGAAGCTTTCTTT.

The CDR3: CASSLVLGEEETQYF. The DNA for the CDR3 is TGTGCCAGCAGCTTAGTTTTGGGGGAGGAAGAGACCCAGTACTTC. The chain links TRBV7-9 to TRBJ2-5, with D tentatively TRBD2 (6 bases). CDR1 and CDR2 (germline): SEHNR, FQNEAQ (reference sequence). Trimming removed 1 base from V and 3 bases from J, with 12 bases in between. The CDR3 spans 15 residues. Full variable domain (rest looked up from reference TRBV7-9 and TRBJ2-5): DTGVSQNPRHKITKRGQNVTFRCDPISEHNRLYWYRQTLGQGPEFLTYFQNEAQLEKSRLLSDRFSAERPKGSFSTLEIQRTEQGDSAMYLCASSLVLGEEETQYFGPGTRLLVL.

As for this clone: This CDR3 is also generated by other DNA sequences in the sample. J is TRBJ2-3 and V is TRBV2; the D is unclear. This CDR3 region has 14 residues. Germline CDR1 reads SNHLY; CDR2 reads FYNNEI. V lost 6 bases and J 2 bases, leaving 12 bases between the germline ends. As DNA, the CDR3 is TGTGCCAGCAGCCTTTTAACCTACACAGATACGCAGTATTTT. Protein sequence: CASSLLTYTDTQYF. The whole variable domain, remainder taken from reference TRBV2 and TRBJ2-3, is EPEVTQTPSHQVTQMGQEVILRCVPISNHLYFYWYRQILGQKVEFLVSFYNNEISEKSEIFDDQFSVERPDGSNFTLKIRSTKLEDSAMYFCASSLLTYTDTQYFGPGTRLTVL.

This chain joins TRBV4-2 and TRBJ2-1; 10 nucleotides align to TRBD2. The CDR3 is 16 amino acids. J lost 6 bases, V lost 0 bases, and 5 bases had no gene match. Germline lookup yields CDR1 LGHNA and CDR2 YNFKEQ. The CDR3 loop is CASSQDPAGGGNEQFF. In DNA form, the CDR3 reads TGTGCCAGCAGCCAAGATCCAGCGGGGGGGGGCAATGAGCAGTTCTTC.

The chain links TRBV11-3 to TRBJ1-2; D remains ambiguous. Germline CDR1 and CDR2: SGHNT and YENEEA. The CDR3 runs 12 residues. Trimming pared 6 bases from V and 3 bases from J, leaving 8 bases between. The CDR3 is CASSREHYGYTF. In nucleotides, the CDR3 is TGTGCCAGCAGTCGGGAGCACTATGGCTACACCTTC.

The rearrangement uses TRBV29-1 and TRBJ2-1, with TRBD2 matching 16 bases. After removal of 6 bases from V and 6 bases from J, the junction contained 5 bases not matched to a gene. This CDR3 has 15 amino acids. Germline V gene lookup returns CDR1 SQVTM and CDR2 ANQGSEA. CDR3 region: CSVAGTSGGANEQFF. In DNA form, the CDR3 reads TGCAGCGTAGCCGGGACTAGCGGGGGGGCCAATGAGCAGTTCTTC.

The V and J genes are TRBV11-2 and TRBJ1-4; possibly TRBD1 for D (6 bases). Germline V gives CDR1 SGHAT, CDR2 FQNNGV. CDR3 size: 15 residues. Trimming stripped 6 bases from V and 8 bases from J, with 19 bases between. DNA for the CDR3: TGTGCCAGCAGATGGAAGGGGGATCCAGGAGAAAAACTGTTTTTT. It yields the protein CASRWKGDPGEKLFF. The full variable domain, with the rest looked up from reference TRBV11-2 and TRBJ1-4, is EAGVAQSPRYKIIEKRQSVAFWCNPISGHATLYWYQQILGQGPKLLIQFQNNGVVDDSQLPKDRFSAERLKGVDSTLKIQPAKLEDSAVYLCASRWKGDPGEKLFFGSGTQLSVL.